This T cell receptor beta chain was captured by sequencing in a study of blood T cell repertoires in COVID-19. Study summary: Nucleic acid was either cDNA or gDNA, and it came from T cells, B-cell-depleted T cells, or PBMCs.

Some clones are missing from TCRdb's copy, which holds only in-frame ones; the method was immunoSEQ multiplex PCR. The data show more than 250,000 clones, 88% seen once. The germline CDR1 and CDR2 sequences are SGHNT and YYREEE (reference sequence). The CDR3 consists of 14 residues. V lost 3 bases to trimming and J lost 6 bases; unmatched junction nucleotides: 7. Sequencing input: peripheral blood. The chain combines TRBV5-4 with TRBJ2-7; 9 nucleotides match TRBD1. The source is a human donor in a cohort sampled during active COVID-19. CDR3 loop: CASSSQQGAGEQYF. The CDR3 DNA follows: TGTGCCAGCAGCTCGCAACAGGGGGCCGGCGAGCAGTACTTC. The full variable domain, its missing parts supplied by reference TRBV5-4 and TRBJ2-7, is ETGVTQSPTHLIKTRGQQVTLRCSSQSGHNTVSWYQQALGQGPQFIFQYYREEENGRGNFPPRFSGLQFPNYSSELNVNALELDDSALYLCASSSQQGAGEQYFGPGTRLTVT.